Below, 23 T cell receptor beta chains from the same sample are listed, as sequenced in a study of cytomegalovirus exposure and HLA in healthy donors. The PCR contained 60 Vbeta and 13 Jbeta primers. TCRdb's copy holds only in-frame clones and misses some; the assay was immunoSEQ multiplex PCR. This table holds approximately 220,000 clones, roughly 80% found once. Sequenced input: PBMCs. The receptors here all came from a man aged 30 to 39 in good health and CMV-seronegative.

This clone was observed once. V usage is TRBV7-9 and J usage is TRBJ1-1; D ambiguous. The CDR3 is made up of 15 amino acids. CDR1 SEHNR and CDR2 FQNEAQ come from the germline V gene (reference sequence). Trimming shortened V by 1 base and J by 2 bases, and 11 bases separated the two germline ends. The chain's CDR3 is CASSLVRQFNTEAFF. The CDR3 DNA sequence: TGTGCCAGCAGCTTAGTCCGACAATTTAACACTGAAGCTTTCTTT.

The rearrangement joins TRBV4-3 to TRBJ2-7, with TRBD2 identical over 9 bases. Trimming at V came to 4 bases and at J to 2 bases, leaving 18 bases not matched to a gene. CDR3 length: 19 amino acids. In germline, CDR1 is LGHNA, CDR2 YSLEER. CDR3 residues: CASSLLLAGPSKSPYEQYF. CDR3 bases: TGCGCCAGCAGCCTTTTGCTAGCGGGGCCTTCAAAATCCCCCTACGAGCAGTACTTC.

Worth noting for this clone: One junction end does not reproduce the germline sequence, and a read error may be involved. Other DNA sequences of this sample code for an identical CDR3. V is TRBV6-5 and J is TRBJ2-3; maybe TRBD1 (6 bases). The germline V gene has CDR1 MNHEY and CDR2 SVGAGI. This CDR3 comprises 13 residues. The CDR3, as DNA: TGCGCCAGCAAGGACAGCTTCACAGATACGCAGTATTTT. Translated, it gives CASKDSFTDTQYF.

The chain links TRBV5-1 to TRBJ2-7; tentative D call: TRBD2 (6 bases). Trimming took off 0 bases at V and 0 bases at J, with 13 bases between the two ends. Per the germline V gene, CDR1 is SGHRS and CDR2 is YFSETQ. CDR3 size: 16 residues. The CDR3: CASSLAPTGASYEQYF. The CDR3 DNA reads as TGCGCCAGCAGCTTGGCCCCGACGGGAGCCTCCTACGAGCAGTACTTC.

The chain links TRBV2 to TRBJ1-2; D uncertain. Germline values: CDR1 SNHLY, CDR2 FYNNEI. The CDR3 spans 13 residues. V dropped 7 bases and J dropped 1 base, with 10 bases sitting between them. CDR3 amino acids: CASNGRINYGYTF. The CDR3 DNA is TGTGCCAGCAATGGGAGGATTAACTATGGCTACACCTTC.

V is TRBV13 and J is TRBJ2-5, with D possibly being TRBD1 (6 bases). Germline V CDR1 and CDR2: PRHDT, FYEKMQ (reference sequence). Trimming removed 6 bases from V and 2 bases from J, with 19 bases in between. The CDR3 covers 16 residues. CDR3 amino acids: CASRSNREEFQETQYF. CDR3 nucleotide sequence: TGTGCCAGCAGATCGAACAGGGAAGAGTTTCAAGAGACCCAGTACTTC. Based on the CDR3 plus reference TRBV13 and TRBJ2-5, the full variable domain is AAGVIQSPRHLIKEKRETATLKCYPIPRHDTVYWYQQGPGQDPQFLISFYEKMQSDKGSIPDRFSAQQFSDYHSELNMSSLELGDSALYFCASRSNREEFQETQYFGPGTRLLVL.

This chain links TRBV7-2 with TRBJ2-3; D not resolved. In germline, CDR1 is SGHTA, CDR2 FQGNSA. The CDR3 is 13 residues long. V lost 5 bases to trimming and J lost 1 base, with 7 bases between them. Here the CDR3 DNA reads TGTGCCAGCAGCATACCAGGCACAGATACGCAGTATTTT. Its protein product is CASSIPGTDTQYF. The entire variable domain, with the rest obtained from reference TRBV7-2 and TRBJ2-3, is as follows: GAGVSQSPSNKVTEKGKDVELRCDPISGHTALYWYRQSLGQGLEFLIYFQGNSAPDKSGLPSDRFSAERTGGSVSTLTIQRTQQEDSAVYLCASSIPGTDTQYFGPGTRLTVL.

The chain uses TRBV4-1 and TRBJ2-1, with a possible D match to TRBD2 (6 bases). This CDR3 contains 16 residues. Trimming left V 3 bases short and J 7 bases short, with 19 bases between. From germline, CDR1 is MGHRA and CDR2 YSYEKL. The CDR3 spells CASSHEGWGDRNEQFF. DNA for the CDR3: TGCGCCAGCAGCCACGAGGGGTGGGGGGACCGAAATGAGCAGTTCTTC.

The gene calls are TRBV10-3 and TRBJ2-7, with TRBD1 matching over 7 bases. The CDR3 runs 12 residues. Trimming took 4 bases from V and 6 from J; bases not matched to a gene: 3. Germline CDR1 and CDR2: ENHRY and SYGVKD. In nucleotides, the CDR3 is TGTGCCATCAGTGGGACAGGTTTCGAGCAGTACTTC. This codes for CAISGTGFEQYF.

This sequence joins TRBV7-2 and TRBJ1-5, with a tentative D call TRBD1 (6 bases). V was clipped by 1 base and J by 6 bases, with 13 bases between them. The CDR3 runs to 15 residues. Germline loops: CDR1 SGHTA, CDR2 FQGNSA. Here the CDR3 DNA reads TGTGCCAGCAGCTTAGGTACAGGGATGGGTCAGCCCCAGCATTTT. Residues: CASSLGTGMGQPQHF.

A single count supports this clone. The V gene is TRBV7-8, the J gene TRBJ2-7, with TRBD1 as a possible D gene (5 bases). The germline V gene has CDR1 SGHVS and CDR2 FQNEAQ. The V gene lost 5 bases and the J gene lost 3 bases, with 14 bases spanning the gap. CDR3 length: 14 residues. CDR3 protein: CASSLRTRDYEQYF. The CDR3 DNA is TGTGCCAGCAGCCTCAGGACAAGGGACTACGAGCAGTACTTC. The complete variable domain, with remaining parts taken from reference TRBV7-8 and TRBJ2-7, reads GAGVSQSPRYKVAKRGQDVALRCDPISGHVSLFWYQQALGQGPEFLTYFQNEAQLDKSGLPSDRFFAERPEGSVSTLKIQRTQQEDSAVYLCASSLRTRDYEQYFGPGTRLTVT.

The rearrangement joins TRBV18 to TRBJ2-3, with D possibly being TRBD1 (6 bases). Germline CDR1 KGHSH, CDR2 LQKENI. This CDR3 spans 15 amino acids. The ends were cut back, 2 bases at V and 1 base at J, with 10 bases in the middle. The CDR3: CASSPIAGGTDTQYF. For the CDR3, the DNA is TGTGCCAGCTCACCAATCGCAGGGGGCACAGATACGCAGTATTTT.

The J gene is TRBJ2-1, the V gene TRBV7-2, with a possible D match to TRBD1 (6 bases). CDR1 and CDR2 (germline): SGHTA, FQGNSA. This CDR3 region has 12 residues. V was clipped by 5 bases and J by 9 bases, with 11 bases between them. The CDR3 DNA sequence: TGTGCCAGCAGCACACCAGGGGCTGAGCAGTTCTTC. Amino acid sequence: CASSTPGAEQFF.

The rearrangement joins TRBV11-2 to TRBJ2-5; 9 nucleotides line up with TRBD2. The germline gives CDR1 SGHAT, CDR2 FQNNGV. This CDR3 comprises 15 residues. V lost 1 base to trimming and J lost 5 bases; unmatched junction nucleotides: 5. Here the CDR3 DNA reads TGTGCCAGCAGCTTAGGCGGGGGGGGTCGGGAGACCCAGTACTTC. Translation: CASSLGGGGRETQYF.

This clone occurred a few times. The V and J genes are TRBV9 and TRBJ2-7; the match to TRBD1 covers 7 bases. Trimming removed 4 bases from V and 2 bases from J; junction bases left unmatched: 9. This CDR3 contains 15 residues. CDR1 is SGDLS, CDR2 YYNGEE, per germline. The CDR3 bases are TGTGCCAGCAGCCCTACCGGGACAGCGACCTACGAGCAGTACTTC. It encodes CASSPTGTATYEQYF. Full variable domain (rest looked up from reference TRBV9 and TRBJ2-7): DSGVTQTPKHLITATGQRVTLRCSPRSGDLSVYWYQQSLDQGLQFLIQYYNGEERAKGNILERFSAQQFPDLHSELNLSSLELGDSALYFCASSPTGTATYEQYFGPGTRLTVT.

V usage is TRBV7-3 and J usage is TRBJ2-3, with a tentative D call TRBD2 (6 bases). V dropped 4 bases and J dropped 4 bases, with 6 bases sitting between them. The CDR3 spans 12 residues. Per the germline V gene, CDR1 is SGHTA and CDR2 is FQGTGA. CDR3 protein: CASSSSADTQYF. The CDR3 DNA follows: TGTGCCAGCAGCTCTAGCGCAGATACGCAGTATTTT.

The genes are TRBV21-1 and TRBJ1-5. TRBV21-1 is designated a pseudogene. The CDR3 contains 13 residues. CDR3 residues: CASSKGGDQPQHF. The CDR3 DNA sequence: TGTGCCAGCAGCAAGGGTGGAGACCAGCCCCAGCATTTT.

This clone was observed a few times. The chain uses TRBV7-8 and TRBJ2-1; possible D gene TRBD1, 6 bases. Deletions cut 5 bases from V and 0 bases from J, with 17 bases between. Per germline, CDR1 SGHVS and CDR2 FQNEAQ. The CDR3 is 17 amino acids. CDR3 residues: CASSRYGQSDSYNEQFF. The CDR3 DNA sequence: TGTGCCAGCAGCCGGTACGGACAGTCCGACTCCTACAATGAGCAGTTCTTC.

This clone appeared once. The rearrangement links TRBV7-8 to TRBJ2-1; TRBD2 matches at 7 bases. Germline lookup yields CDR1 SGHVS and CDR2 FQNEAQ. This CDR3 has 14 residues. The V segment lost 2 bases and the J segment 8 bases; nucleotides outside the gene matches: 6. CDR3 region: CASSLIRGVDEQFF. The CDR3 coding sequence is TGTGCCAGCAGCTTAATTCGGGGGGTCGATGAGCAGTTCTTC.

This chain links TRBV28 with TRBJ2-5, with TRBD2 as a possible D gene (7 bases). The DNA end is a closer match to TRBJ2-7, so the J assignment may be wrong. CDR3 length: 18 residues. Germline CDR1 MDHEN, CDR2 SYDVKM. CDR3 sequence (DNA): TGTGCCAGCAGTTTTGGCGGGGGCTCCACCCATAAAATCTACGAGCAGTACTTC. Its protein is CASSFGGGSTHKIYEQYF.

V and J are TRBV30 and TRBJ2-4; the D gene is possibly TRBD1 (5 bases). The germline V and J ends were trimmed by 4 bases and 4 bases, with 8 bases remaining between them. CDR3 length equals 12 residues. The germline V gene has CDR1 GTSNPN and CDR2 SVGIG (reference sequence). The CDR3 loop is CAWTGPKNIQYF. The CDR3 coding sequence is TGTGCCTGGACAGGGCCAAAAAACATTCAGTACTTC.

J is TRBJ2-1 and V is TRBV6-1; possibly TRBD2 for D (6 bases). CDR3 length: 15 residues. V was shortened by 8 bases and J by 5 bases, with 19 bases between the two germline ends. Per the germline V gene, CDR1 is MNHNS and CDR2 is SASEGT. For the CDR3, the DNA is TGTGCCAGCGGAGGGACCCGGGACTCTGACAATGAGCAGTTCTTC. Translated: CASGGTRDSDNEQFF.

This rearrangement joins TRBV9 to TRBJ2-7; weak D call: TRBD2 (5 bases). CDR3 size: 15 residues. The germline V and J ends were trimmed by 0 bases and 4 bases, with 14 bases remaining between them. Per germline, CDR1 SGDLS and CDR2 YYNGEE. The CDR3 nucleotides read TGTGCCAGCAGCGTAGGCTCGGGAACAGAGTACGAGCAGTACTTC. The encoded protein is CASSVGSGTEYEQYF. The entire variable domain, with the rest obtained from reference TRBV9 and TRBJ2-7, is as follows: DSGVTQTPKHLITATGQRVTLRCSPRSGDLSVYWYQQSLDQGLQFLIQYYNGEERAKGNILERFSAQQFPDLHSELNLSSLELGDSALYFCASSVGSGTEYEQYFGPGTRLTVT.